This T cell receptor (beta chain) was sequenced during a study of early T cells in non-severe SARS-CoV-2 infection (dated by TCRdb to about 2021). Some background on the complete study: Because TCR sequencing relied on bulk RNA taken from unsorted whole blood, pairing of alpha and beta chains was not possible.

The library came from 5' RACE. The sequencer listed for this sample is NextSeq 500. The TCR library protocol attached unique molecular identifiers to individual cDNA molecules to correct for sequencing error and PCR bias. Sequencing covered both TCR alpha and beta chains, and within each sample the abundances of alpha and beta sequences were tightly co-correlated. The paper's data handling went like this. Decombinator V4 was used to perform V gene, J gene and CDR3 annotation of TCR sequences. Expanded TCRs were defined as changing significantly between any two time points under a Poisson model with p below 0.0001. TCR abundances were normalised to the total number of TCRs sequenced in each sample and reported as counts per million. VDJdb, accessed on 1 November 2021, was searched for TCRs annotated for CMV, EBV and SARS-CoV-2, and TCRs annotated for more than one antigen were excluded. TCRdb trimmed public reads at Q25 via fastp, called clones via MiXCR and kept in-frame beta chains. Identical CDR3 protein sequences are pooled into one entry, listed with their most common genes and DNA. The V and J calls here are based on TCRdb, not the publication. The sample profile shows under 60,000 distinct CDR3 sequences; approximately 5.6% of them were found once. The top ten constitute under 5% of the sample.

Points the paper makes about the study in general: VDJdb matching was skewed toward anti-spike CD8 responses and likely underestimated virus-specific expansions by missing private and CD4 specificities.

This was a case-control study nested in a cohort of healthcare workers in London, UK, who had nasopharyngeal swab PCR tests and blood samples taken every week. Healthcare workers were recruited during the week of the UK lockdown, between 23 and 31 March 2020, and followed weekly for up to roughly 15 weeks. This clonotype has more than one count but fewer than ten. Which antigen it targets is not known. Qualities for individual bases were not recorded, and no much larger clone is one base off. Material: whole blood. The source of this sequence is an adult who was a healthcare worker with PCR-confirmed SARS-CoV-2 infection or an uninfected control (not recorded which).

The CDR3 in this case is CASSLSPGLDYNEQFF. The DNA sequence reads TGTGCCAGCAGCTTATCACCAGGCCTCGACTACAATGAGCAGTTCTTC. The chain joins TRBV7-3 to TRBJ2-1, with no D gene named confidently. V is reduced by 2 bases and J by 3 bases, leaving a spacing of 14 bases between them. CDR1 and CDR2, per the germline V gene, are SGHTA and FQGTGA. Taken from cysteine to phenylalanine, the CDR3 has 16 residues. Just CDR3 DNA is preserved here, 48 bases in frame from base 1.